This is a list of T cell receptor beta chains from one sample in a study of blood T cell repertoires in COVID-19. TCRdb's copy holds only in-frame clones and misses some; the assay was immunoSEQ multiplex PCR. The table shows around 390,000 clones, with around nine tenths occurring only once. The sample taken for sequencing was PBMCs or T cells enriched from blood (not recorded which). Receptors originate from a woman aged 45-59 years who had recovered from COVID-19. The CDR3 runs from the conserved cysteine through the conserved F or W. Not all rows give a size; the values are once, few, many and, for expanded clones, a class.

TRBV7-9 few CASSPLIEAFF
TRBV4-3 . CASSQIPHSGGELFF
TRBV4-2 . CASSQAPLAGGLRSYNEQFF
TRBV27 . CASSFRYPQGSYNEQFF
TRBV5-1 . CASGTDNNEKLFF
TRBV7-9 . CAGGGLGNSPLHF
TRBV3-1/TRBV3-2 . CASSQDVGGVGKAFF
TRBV7-6 once CASSTGLAGGSSYNEQFF
TRBV28 few CASSAPLHGNQPQHF
TRBV6-6 . CASSDRSNQPQHF